This T cell receptor beta chain originates from a study of Ad26.COV2.S vaccination and SARS-CoV-2 variants. Broader study findings: In TCR breadth and depth analyses, total T cell responses may have been underestimated. After vaccination, substantial breadth of spike-specific CD8+ and CD4+ responses was reported.

The CDR3 is 17 amino acids. The V end was cut by 4 bases, the J end by 0 bases, with 16 bases between. Germline assignment: CDR1 SGHVS and CDR2 FQNEAQ. Some clones are missing from TCRdb's copy, which holds only in-frame ones; the method was immunoSEQ multiplex PCR. The table records some 340,000 clones, about 82% of them present only once. Indicated treatment: around 19 received Ad26.COV2.S at low or high dose, single or two shots; about 5 received placebo; per-sample allocation not given. Repertoires come from day 63 after the first vaccine or placebo injection. A Boston adult aged 18-55 years was the donor. About this clone: No antigen is known for it.

The rearrangement joins TRBV7-8 to TRBJ1-5; a weak D match, TRBD1 (5 bases). Here the sequenced sample was peripheral blood, taken in a trial of Ad26.COV2.S vaccine versus placebo. The sequence came from a person between 18 and 65 years old who received the Ad26.COV2.S COVID-19 vaccine or a placebo. In nucleotides, the CDR3 is TGTGCCAGCAGCTCCGTCGGGACGGGTTATAGCAATCAGCCCCAGCATTTT. As protein: CASSSVGTGYSNQPQHF. The full variable domain, rest sourced from reference TRBV7-8 and TRBJ1-5, is GAGVSQSPRYKVAKRGQDVALRCDPISGHVSLFWYQQALGQGPEFLTYFQNEAQLDKSGLPSDRFFAERPEGSVSTLKIQRTQQEDSAVYLCASSSVGTGYSNQPQHFGDGTRLSIL.